These 24 T cell receptor beta chains were all obtained from the same sample, sequenced in a study of shared clonotypes between healthy human individuals. TCRdb's table, derived via immunoSEQ multiplex PCR, lists solely in-frame clones and lacks some. The data show 2 million to 2.5 million clones, roughly 92% seen once. The material sequenced was naive CD4+ T cells from PBMCs. Subset reported: CD45RA+ positively selected. The origin of the receptors is a man aged 18 to 30 in good health. Some clones in this sample may be carry-over from other donors' samples.

A few counts support this clone. The V and J genes are TRBV2 and TRBJ1-1; D call uncertain. This CDR3 is built from 14 residues. The V and J ends lost 7 bases and 2 bases respectively, with 14 bases between them. The germline V gene has CDR1 SNHLY and CDR2 FYNNEI. CDR3 sequence (DNA): TGTGCCAGCATGGACCCTACAGTTAACACTGAAGCTTTCTTT. This codes for CASMDPTVNTEAFF.

This sequence joins TRBV6-1 and TRBJ2-7; D ambiguous. Germline V gives CDR1 MNHNS, CDR2 SASEGT. Trimming left V 3 bases short and J 7 bases short, with 13 bases between. The CDR3 runs 13 residues. CDR3 sequence reads: CASSEDLVGEQYF. DNA for the CDR3: TGTGCCAGCAGTGAGGATCTGGTCGGGGAGCAGTACTTC.

V usage is TRBV6-5 and J usage is TRBJ2-2; D is undetermined. The CDR3 spans 12 residues. Germline V lookup: CDR1 MNHEY, CDR2 SVGAGI. With 7 bases removed from V and 4 bases from J, the gap between germline ends came to 7 bases. As DNA, the CDR3 is TGTGCCAGCAATCTCTCCACCGGGGAGCTGTTTTTT. Translating it yields CASNLSTGELFF.

The chain recombines TRBV15 with TRBJ2-5; D tentatively fits TRBD1 or TRBD2 (6 bases each). CDR3 length: 18 amino acids. V was trimmed by 0 bases and J by 3 bases, leaving 20 bases between them. Germline CDR1 LNHNV, CDR2 YYDKDF (reference sequence). The CDR3: CATSRDLVVRGREETQYF. The CDR3 region has the DNA TGTGCCACCAGCAGAGATCTTGTAGTTCGGGGGCGGGAAGAGACCCAGTACTTC. Complete variable domain (other parts from reference TRBV15 and TRBJ2-5): DAMVIQNPRYQVTQFGKPVTLSCSQTLNHNVMYWYQQKSSQAPKLLFHYYDKDFNNEADTPDNFQSRRPNTSFCFLDIRSPGLGDTAMYLCATSRDLVVRGREETQYFGPGTRLLVL.

The chain couples TRBV4-2 to TRBJ1-5; tentatively, D is TRBD1 (5 bases). The CDR3 sequence is 17 residues long. V was clipped by 0 bases and J by 0 bases, with 12 bases between them. Germline assignment: CDR1 LGHNA and CDR2 YNFKEQ. The CDR3 DNA sequence: TGTGCCAGCAGCCAAGATCAGCGGGGGTATAGCAATCAGCCCCAGCATTTT. Its translation is CASSQDQRGYSNQPQHF.

For the CDR3, the DNA is TGTGCCAGCACATGGACAGTAAGCACAGATACGCAGTATTTT. It yields the protein CASTWTVSTDTQYF. The chain carries TRBV18 and TRBJ2-3, with D perhaps TRBD1 (6 bases). Trimming left V 8 bases short and J 0 bases short, with 12 bases between. This CDR3 is 14 amino acids long. CDR1 and CDR2 from the germline V gene are KGHSH and LQKENI. The full variable domain, completed using reference TRBV18 and TRBJ2-3, is NAGVMQNPRHLVRRRGQEARLRCSPMKGHSHVYWYRQLPEEGLKFMVYLQKENIIDESGMPKERFSAEFPKEGPSILRIQQVVRGDSAAYFCASTWTVSTDTQYFGPGTRLTVL.

Note on this clone: The sample has other DNA sequences that encode this CDR3 too. The chain is built from TRBV5-4 and TRBJ2-1; TRBD2 matches at 9 bases. CDR3 length: 15 amino acids. Looked up from germline, CDR1 is SGHNT and CDR2 is YYREEE (reference sequence). Losses at the gene ends were 4 bases for V and 4 bases for J; bases not matched to a gene: 6. The CDR3 sequence: CASSPGLARYNEQFF. The CDR3 DNA reads as TGTGCCAGCAGCCCCGGACTAGCGAGATACAATGAGCAGTTCTTC.

The rearrangement joins TRBV28 to TRBJ1-5; D is unclear. CDR1 is MDHEN, CDR2 SYDVKM, per germline. There are 12 residues in the CDR3. V lost 6 bases and J lost 4, with 7 bases in between. The CDR3 DNA sequence: TGTGCCAGCAGGCAGATAAATCAGCCCCAGCATTTT. Its protein is CASRQINQPQHF.

This sequence joins TRBV2 and TRBJ1-1; 9 bases align to TRBD1. Germline loops: CDR1 SNHLY, CDR2 FYNNEI. The CDR3 has 13 residues. The ends lost 7 bases at V and 3 bases at J; junction bases unmatched: 3. The CDR3 protein is CASNGDRDTEAFF. The CDR3 coding sequence is TGTGCCAGCAACGGGGACAGGGACACTGAAGCTTTCTTT.

The chain has TRBV15 and TRBJ1-4, with 9 bases that match TRBD1. Germline CDR1 LNHNV, CDR2 YYDKDF (reference sequence). The V and J ends lost 5 bases and 8 bases, in that order; junction bases with no gene match: 9. The CDR3 has 15 amino acids. The CDR3 nucleotides are TGTGCCACCAGCGCCTTACAGGGGGCGCGAGAAAAACTGTTTTTT. As protein: CATSALQGAREKLFF.

The chain links TRBV10-3 to TRBJ2-2, with TRBD2 matching over 15 bases. The germline V gene encodes CDR1 ENHRY and CDR2 SYGVKD. V was clipped by 3 bases and J by 2 bases; unmatched bases: 13. The CDR3 length is 21 residues. CDR3 nucleotide sequence: TGTGCCATCAGTGACCCCCCGGGACTAGCGGGAGGACATGGTAACACCGGGGAGCTGTTTTTT. It is translated as CAISDPPGLAGGHGNTGELFF.

On this clone: Distinct nucleotide sequences in the sample also encode this CDR3. The V gene is TRBV5-1, the J gene TRBJ2-7; tentative D call: TRBD1 (5 bases). The CDR3 is 14 residues long. Germline V gene data show CDR1 as SGHRS and CDR2 as YFSETQ. Trimming took off 0 bases at V and 1 base at J, with 8 bases between the two ends. CDR3 sequence: CASSLGQGSYEQYF. CDR3 DNA sequence: TGCGCCAGCAGCTTGGGGCAGGGATCCTACGAGCAGTACTTC.

V usage is TRBV9 and J usage is TRBJ2-2; 9 nucleotides agree with TRBD1. The junction had 6 bases not matched to a gene; V was cut back by 4 bases and J by 5 bases. This CDR3 comprises 15 residues. Germline lookup yields CDR1 SGDLS and CDR2 YYNGEE. The CDR3 coding sequence is TGTGCCAGCAGCACTAGACAGGGGGTGACCGGGGAGCTGTTTTTT. This gives the protein CASSTRQGVTGELFF.

V is TRBV6-4 and J is TRBJ2-1; 12 nucleotides agree with TRBD2. This CDR3 comprises 18 residues. Germline V gene lookup returns CDR1 MRHNA and CDR2 SNTAGT. V lost 0 bases and J lost 8; bases outside the gene matches: 11. DNA for the CDR3: TGTGCCAGCAGTGACTCTCCTTTTACTAGCGGGAGGACCGATGAGCAGTTCTTC. Translated, it gives CASSDSPFTSGRTDEQFF.

This chain joins TRBV9 and TRBJ2-3; 7 bases fit TRBD2. CDR3 length equals 16 residues. V was clipped by 0 bases and J by 1 base; unmatched bases: 5. From germline, CDR1 is SGDLS and CDR2 YYNGEE. In nucleotides, the CDR3 is TGTGCCAGCAGCGTAGGAGCGGCGGGAGGCACAGATACGCAGTATTTT. Translated, it gives CASSVGAAGGTDTQYF.

The chain carries TRBV18 and TRBJ2-2; TRBD2 is a possible D gene (5 bases). The V gene lost 2 bases and the J gene lost 6 bases, with 16 bases spanning the gap. Per germline, CDR1 KGHSH and CDR2 LQKENI. CDR3 length: 16 residues. The DNA of the CDR3 is TGTGCCAGCTCACCATACACGGGAAATGTAGCCGGGGAGCTGTTTTTT. It translates to CASSPYTGNVAGELFF. The entire variable domain, with the rest obtained from reference TRBV18 and TRBJ2-2, is as follows: NAGVMQNPRHLVRRRGQEARLRCSPMKGHSHVYWYRQLPEEGLKFMVYLQKENIIDESGMPKERFSAEFPKEGPSILRIQQVVRGDSAAYFCASSPYTGNVAGELFFGEGSRLTVL.

The chain recombines TRBV7-9 with TRBJ1-1; 10 nucleotides match TRBD1. V was clipped by 5 bases and J by 5 bases; unmatched bases: 5. Germline V CDR1 and CDR2: SEHNR, FQNEAQ (reference sequence). CDR3 length: 14 amino acids. CDR3 in amino acids: CASSRDRGWTEAFF. DNA of the CDR3: TGTGCCAGCAGCAGGGACAGGGGCTGGACTGAAGCTTTCTTT.

This chain joins TRBV15 and TRBJ2-7; 8 bases match TRBD1. The V and J ends lost 1 base and 4 bases, in that order; junction bases with no gene match: 6. Looked up from germline, CDR1 is LNHNV and CDR2 is YYDKDF (reference sequence). This CDR3 is built from 15 residues. The CDR3 here is CATSRGDRGGYEQYF. CDR3 bases: TGTGCCACCAGCAGAGGTGACAGGGGCGGGTACGAGCAGTACTTC.

V gene TRBV2 combines with J gene TRBJ1-1; TRBD1 is a possible D gene (6 bases). The germline CDR1 and CDR2 sequences are SNHLY and FYNNEI. Trimming removed 7 bases from V and 7 bases from J, with 16 bases in between. CDR3 length: 13 amino acids. CDR3 residues: CASNPGRTVEAFF. CDR3 bases: TGTGCCAGCAACCCGGGACGGACAGTTGAAGCTTTCTTT.

V usage is TRBV4-3 and J usage is TRBJ2-5, with a possible D match to TRBD1 (5 bases). The V end lost 1 base, the J end lost 5 bases, and 14 bases lay between the germline ends. Per the germline V gene, CDR1 is LGHNA and CDR2 is YSLEER. This CDR3 region has 15 residues. CDR3 bases: TGCGCCAGCAGCCAAGGGGTGGGGCCAGGCGAGACCCAGTACTTC. The encoded protein is CASSQGVGPGETQYF.

This chain joins TRBV15 and TRBJ2-7, with 9 nucleotides matching TRBD2. The trim removed 1 base at V and 4 bases at J, leaving 5 bases unmatched. This CDR3 spans 15 amino acids. The germline V gene has CDR1 LNHNV and CDR2 YYDKDF (reference sequence). Here the CDR3 reads CATSRVSGSGYEQYF. CDR3 sequence (DNA): TGTGCCACCAGCAGAGTTAGCGGGAGTGGATACGAGCAGTACTTC.

J is TRBJ1-4 and V is TRBV5-1; 9 bases match TRBD1. The CDR3 contains 16 residues. V dropped 0 bases and J dropped 4; count of bases not matched to a gene: 4. The germline gives CDR1 SGHRS, CDR2 YFSETQ. This chain's CDR3 is CASSLAGTGLNEKLFF. Here the CDR3 DNA reads TGCGCCAGCAGCTTGGCGGGGACAGGGCTTAATGAAAAACTGTTTTTT.

This rearrangement joins TRBV5-4 to TRBJ2-2; 7 bases match TRBD1. The CDR3 is 15 residues long. The germline CDR1 and CDR2 sequences are SGHNT and YYREEE (reference sequence). With 4 bases clipped from V and 4 bases from J, the junction kept 7 bases outside the gene matches. The chain's CDR3 is CASSTRQGGTGELFF. As DNA, the CDR3 is TGTGCCAGCAGCACCAGACAGGGTGGCACCGGGGAGCTGTTTTTT.

The V and J genes are TRBV28 and TRBJ1-4; D is unresolved. The V gene's germline CDR1 is MDHEN and CDR2 SYDVKM. CDR3 length: 17 amino acids. V was shortened by 3 bases and J by 7 bases, with 21 bases between the two germline ends. The DNA for the CDR3 is TGTGCCAGCAGTTTTCCCTATGGAGGCCATTCGGGTGAAAAACTGTTTTTT. It encodes CASSFPYGGHSGEKLFF.